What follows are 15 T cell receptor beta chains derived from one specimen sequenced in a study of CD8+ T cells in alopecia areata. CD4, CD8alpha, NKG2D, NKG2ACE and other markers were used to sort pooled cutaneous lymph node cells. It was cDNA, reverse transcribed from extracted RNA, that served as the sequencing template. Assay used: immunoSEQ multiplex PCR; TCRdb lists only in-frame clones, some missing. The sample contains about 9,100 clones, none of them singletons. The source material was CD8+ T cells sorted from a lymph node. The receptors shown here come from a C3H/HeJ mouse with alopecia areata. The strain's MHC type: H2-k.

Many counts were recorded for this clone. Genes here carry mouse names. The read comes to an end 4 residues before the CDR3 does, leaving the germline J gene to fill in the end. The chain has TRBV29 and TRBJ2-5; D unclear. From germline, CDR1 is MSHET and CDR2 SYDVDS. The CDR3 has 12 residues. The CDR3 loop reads CASSSTEDTQYF. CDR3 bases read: TGTGCTAGCAGTTCCACAGAAGAC.

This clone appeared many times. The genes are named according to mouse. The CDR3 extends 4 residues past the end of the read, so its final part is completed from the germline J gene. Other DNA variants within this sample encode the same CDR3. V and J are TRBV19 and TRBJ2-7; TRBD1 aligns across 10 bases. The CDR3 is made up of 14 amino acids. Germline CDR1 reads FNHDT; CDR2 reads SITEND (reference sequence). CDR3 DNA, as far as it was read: TGTGCCAGCAGTATCCGGACAGGGGGATAT. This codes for CASSIRTGGY. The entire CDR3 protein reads CASSIRTGGYEQYF.

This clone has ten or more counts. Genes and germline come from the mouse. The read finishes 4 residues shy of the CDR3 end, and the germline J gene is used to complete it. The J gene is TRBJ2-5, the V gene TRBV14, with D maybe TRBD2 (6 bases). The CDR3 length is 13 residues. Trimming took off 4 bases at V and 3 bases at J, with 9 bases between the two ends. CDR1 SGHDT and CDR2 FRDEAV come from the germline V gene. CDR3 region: CASSRDLQDTQYF. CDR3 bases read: TGTGCCAGCAGTCGGGACTTACAAGAC.

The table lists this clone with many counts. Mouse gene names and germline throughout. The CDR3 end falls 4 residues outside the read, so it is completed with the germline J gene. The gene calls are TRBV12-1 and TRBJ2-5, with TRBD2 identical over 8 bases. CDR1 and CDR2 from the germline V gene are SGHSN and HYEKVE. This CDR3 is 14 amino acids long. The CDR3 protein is CASSLAGGRDTQYF. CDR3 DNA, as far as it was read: TGTGCCAGCTCTCTCGCTGGGGGGAGAGAC.

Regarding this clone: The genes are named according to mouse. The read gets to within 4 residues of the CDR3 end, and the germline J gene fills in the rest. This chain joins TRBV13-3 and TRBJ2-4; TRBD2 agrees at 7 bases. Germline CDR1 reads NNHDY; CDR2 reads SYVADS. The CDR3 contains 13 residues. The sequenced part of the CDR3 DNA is TGTGCCAGCAGTGATTGGGGGGAAAAC. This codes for CASSDWGEN. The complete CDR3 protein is CASSDWGENTLYF.

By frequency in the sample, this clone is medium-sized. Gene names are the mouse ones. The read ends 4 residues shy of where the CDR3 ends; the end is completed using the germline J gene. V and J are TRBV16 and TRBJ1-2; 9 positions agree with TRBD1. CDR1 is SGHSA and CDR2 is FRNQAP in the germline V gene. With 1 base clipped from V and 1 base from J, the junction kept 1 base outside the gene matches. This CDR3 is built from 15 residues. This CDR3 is CASSLGGQGNSDYTF. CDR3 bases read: TGTGCAAGCAGCTTAGGGGGACAGGGAAACTCC.

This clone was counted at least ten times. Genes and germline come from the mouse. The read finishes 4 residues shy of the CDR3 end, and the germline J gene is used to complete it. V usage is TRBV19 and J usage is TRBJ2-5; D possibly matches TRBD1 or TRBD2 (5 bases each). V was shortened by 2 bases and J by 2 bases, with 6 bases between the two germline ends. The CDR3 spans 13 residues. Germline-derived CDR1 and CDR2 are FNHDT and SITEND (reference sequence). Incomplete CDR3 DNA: TGTGCCAGCAGTATGGGGGTCCAAGAC. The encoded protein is CASSMGVQD. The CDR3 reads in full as CASSMGVQDTQYF.

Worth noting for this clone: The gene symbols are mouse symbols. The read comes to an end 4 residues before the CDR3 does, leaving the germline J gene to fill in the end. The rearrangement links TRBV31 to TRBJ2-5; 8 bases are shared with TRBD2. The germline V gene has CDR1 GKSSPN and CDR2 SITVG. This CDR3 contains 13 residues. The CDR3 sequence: CAWSLGGRDTQYF. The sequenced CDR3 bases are TGTGCCTGGAGTCTGGGGGGGCGCGAC.

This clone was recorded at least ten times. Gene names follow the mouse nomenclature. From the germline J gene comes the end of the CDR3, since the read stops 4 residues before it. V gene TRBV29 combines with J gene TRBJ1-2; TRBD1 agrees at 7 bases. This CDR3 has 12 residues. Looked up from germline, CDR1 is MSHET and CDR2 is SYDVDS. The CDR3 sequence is CASRQGRSDYTF. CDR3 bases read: TGTGCTAGCAGACAGGGGCGGTCC.

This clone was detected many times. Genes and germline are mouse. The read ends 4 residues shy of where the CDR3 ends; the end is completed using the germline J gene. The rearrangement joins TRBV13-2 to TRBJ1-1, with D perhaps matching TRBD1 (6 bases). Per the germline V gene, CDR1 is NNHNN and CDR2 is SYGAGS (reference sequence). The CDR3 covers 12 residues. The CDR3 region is CASGDRDKEVFF. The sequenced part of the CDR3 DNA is TGTGCCAGCGGTGATCGGGACAAA.

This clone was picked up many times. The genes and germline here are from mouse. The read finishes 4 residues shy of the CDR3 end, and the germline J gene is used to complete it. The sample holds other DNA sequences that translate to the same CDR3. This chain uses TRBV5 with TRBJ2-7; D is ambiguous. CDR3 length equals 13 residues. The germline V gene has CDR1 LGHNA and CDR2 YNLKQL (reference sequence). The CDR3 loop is CASSQDLGYEQYF. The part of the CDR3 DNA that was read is TGTGCCAGCAGCCAAGATCTTGGGTAT.

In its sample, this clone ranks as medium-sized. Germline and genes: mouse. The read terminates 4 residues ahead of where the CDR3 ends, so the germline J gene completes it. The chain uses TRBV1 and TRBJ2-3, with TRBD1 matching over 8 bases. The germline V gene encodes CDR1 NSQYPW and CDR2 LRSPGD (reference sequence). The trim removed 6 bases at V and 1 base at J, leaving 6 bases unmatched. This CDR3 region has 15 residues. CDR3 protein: CTCRADRGRAETLYF. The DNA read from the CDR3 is TGCACCTGCAGGGCTGACAGGGGTCGTGCAGAA.

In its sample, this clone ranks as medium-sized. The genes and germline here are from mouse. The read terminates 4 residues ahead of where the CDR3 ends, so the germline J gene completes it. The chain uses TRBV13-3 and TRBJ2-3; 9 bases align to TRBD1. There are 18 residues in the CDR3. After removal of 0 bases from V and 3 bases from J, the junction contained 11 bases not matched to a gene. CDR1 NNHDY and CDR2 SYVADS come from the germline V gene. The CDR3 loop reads CASSDGWGQGEGAETLYF. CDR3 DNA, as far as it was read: TGTGCCAGCAGTGATGGTTGGGGACAGGGTGAGGGAGCAGAA.

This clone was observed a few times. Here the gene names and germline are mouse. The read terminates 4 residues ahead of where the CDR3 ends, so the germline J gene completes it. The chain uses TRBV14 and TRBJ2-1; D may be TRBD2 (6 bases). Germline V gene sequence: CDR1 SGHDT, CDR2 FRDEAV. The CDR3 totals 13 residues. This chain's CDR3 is CASSRDSESEQFF. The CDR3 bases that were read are TGTGCCAGCAGTCGGGACTCGGAGTCT.

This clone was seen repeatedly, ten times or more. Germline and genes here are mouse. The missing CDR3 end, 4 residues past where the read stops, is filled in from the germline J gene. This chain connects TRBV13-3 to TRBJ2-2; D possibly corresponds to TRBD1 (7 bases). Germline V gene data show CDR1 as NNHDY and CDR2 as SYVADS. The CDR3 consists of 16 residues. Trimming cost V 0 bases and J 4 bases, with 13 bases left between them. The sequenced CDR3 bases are TGTGCCAGCAGTGATGAGAGGGGGCTAGGCACCGGG. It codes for CASSDERGLGTG. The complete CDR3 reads CASSDERGLGTGQLYF.